Sequencing of this T cell receptor beta chain was carried out in a study of technical replicates of blood from a few donors. Produced via immunoSEQ multiplex PCR; TCRdb's table is partial and in-frame only. The sample carries around 50,000 clones, roughly 94% recorded once. This sequence was found in a human donor in good health. Source material: T cells isolated from PBMCs.

The CDR3: CASSFVGWDRGETQYF. The CDR3 DNA reads as TGTGCCAGCAGTTTCGTGGGGTGGGACAGAGGAGAGACCCAGTACTTC. This chain links TRBV28 with TRBJ2-5, with 7 bases lining up with TRBD1. The CDR3 consists of 16 residues. The germline V gene encodes CDR1 MDHEN and CDR2 SYDVKM. Germline trimming cut 3 bases from V and 4 bases from J; bases unmatched to any gene: 11.